Described below is a single T cell receptor beta chain sequence and its context. Its antigen is not identified. The sample comes from a study of T cell repertoires in cytomegalovirus infection. Whole-study context: Used in the study were CMV epitopes, some recently identified and HLA-C-restricted, others well-studied and HLA-B-restricted. Indications of both CMV infection and matching HLA type were provided by public TCR beta signatures. Study-level results: It was HLA-C-restricted CMV-specific TCR beta clonotypes that dominated the response ex vivo. Summed frequency of shared TCR beta families picked out CMV carriers who also had the relevant HLA.

TCRdb re-derived calls from the reads in MiXCR, one entry per CDR3 protein. This sample carries 110,000 or so distinct CDR3 sequences, more than 30% of them seen once, and the ten largest clones take approximately 41%. This specimen consisted of CD8+ T cells from cultured PBMCs, obtained from culture after CMV antigen stimulation. The sequence came from a human donor in good health (CMV status not recorded). Some clones in this sample may be carry-over from other donors' samples.

The CDR3 DNA reads as TGTGCCAGCTTTTCATCCATCGACCTCCGGGGCTACACCTTC. Translated, it gives CASFSSIDLRGYTF. This chain links TRBV7-2 with TRBJ1-2; D is unclear. CDR3 length equals 14 residues. Trimming took 8 bases from V and 8 from J, leaving 21 bases between them. CDR1 is SGHTA, CDR2 FQGNSA, per germline.